This T cell receptor (beta chain) is drawn from a study of radiotherapy plus CTLA-4 blockade in lung cancer. Study-wide context: Among enrolled patients, over 15% responded and 31% achieved disease control. Study findings and constraints: There was expansion of tumor-derived TCR clones in blood after radiotherapy plus ipilimumab. Interferon-beta and early blood T cell clone dynamics reportedly predicted response best.

Ipilimumab CTLA-4 blockade and focal radiation were given to patients with chemo-refractory metastatic non-small-cell lung cancer. Of note for this clone: The target antigen is unknown.

Losses at the gene ends were 3 bases for V and 7 bases for J; bases not matched to a gene: 9. This CDR3 has 16 residues. The V gene's germline CDR1 is SGHRS and CDR2 YFSETQ. The method was immunoSEQ multiplex PCR; TCRdb's version includes in-frame clones alone and lacks a portion of them. The sample gives about 62,000 clones, 60% to 80% of which show up once; 2.9% is in the top ten. The input for sequencing was peripheral blood, taken from a patient treated with radiotherapy plus ipilimumab. This TCR derives from a human donor with non-small cell lung cancer who had a complete response to radiotherapy plus ipilimumab. The rearrangement links TRBV5-1 to TRBJ2-1, with 11 nucleotides matching TRBD2. CDR3 in DNA: TGCGCCAGCAGCTCCCTTAGCGGGGGGGCCGAAAATGAGCAGTTCTTC. It specifies CASSSLSGGAENEQFF. The whole variable domain, remainder taken from reference TRBV5-1 and TRBJ2-1, is KAGVTQTPRYLIKTRGQQVTLSCSPISGHRSVSWYQQTPGQGLQFLFEYFSETQRNKGNFPGRFSGRQFSNSRSEMNVSTLELGDSALYLCASSSLSGGAENEQFFGPGTRLTVL.